The following is a T cell receptor (beta chain) sequence with its context. Germline-derived CDR1 and CDR2 are KGHDR and SFDVKD. J was trimmed by 5 bases and V by 9 bases; bases with no gene match: 9. The CDR3 consists of 14 residues. These data come from a study of blood T cell repertoires in COVID-19. Libraries were prepared by immunoSEQ multiplex PCR; TCRdb keeps only in-frame clonotypes and omits some of them. The data show hundreds of thousands of clones, 70% to 90% seen once. Sequenced input: PBMCs or T cells enriched from blood (not recorded which). The receptor was derived from a middle-aged woman with acute COVID-19. The chain is built from TRBV24-1 and TRBJ2-5, with 9 bases lining up with TRBD1. CDR3 in DNA: TGTGCCACCCGAGCACAGGGGGCTGGGGAGACCCAGTACTTC. This codes for CATRAQGAGETQYF.